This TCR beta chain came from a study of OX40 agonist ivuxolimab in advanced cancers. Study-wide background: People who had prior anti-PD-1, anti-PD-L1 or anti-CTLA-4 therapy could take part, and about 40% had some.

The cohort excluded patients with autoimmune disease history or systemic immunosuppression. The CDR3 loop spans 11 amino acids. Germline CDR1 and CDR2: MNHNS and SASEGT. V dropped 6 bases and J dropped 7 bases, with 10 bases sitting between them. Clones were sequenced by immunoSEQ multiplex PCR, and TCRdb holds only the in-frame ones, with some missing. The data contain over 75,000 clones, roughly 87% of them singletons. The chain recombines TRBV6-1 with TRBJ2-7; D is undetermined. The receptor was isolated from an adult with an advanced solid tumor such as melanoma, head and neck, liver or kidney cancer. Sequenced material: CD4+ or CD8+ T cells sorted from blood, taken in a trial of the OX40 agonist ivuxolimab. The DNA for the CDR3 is TGTGCCAGCAGCCATTCGTGGGAGCAGTACTTC. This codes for CASSHSWEQYF.